This TCR beta chain was identified during a study of blood T cell repertoires in COVID-19. TCRdb's table, derived via immunoSEQ multiplex PCR, lists solely in-frame clones and lacks some. This table holds roughly 140,000 clones, more than 80% found once. The receptor's source is a human donor in a cohort sampled during active COVID-19. Sample: peripheral blood.

The CDR3 protein is CASSSQGYPTNEKLFF. CDR3 in DNA: TGTGCCAGCAGCTCCCAGGGGTACCCAACTAATGAAAAACTGTTTTTT. V gene TRBV5-6 combines with J gene TRBJ1-4; TRBD1 might be the D (6 bases). V dropped 3 bases and J dropped 0 bases, with 12 bases sitting between them. Germline assignment: CDR1 SGHDT and CDR2 YYEEEE. The CDR3 is 16 amino acids.